The 31 T cell receptor beta chains below were found in one sample sequenced in a study of cytomegalovirus exposure and HLA in healthy donors. In the PCR, 60 Vbeta and 13 Jbeta primers were used. Here immunoSEQ multiplex PCR was the method, and the copy in TCRdb shows in-frame clones only, minus some. Of approximately 38,000 clones listed, about 66% are singletons. Sequencing was done on a sample of PBMCs. These receptors all stem from a man aged 45-60 years in good health and CMV-seropositive.

The chain uses TRBV9 and TRBJ1-1, with 9 nucleotides matching TRBD1. The CDR3 totals 15 residues. V lost 3 bases to trimming and J lost 5 bases; unmatched junction nucleotides: 8. Germline loops: CDR1 SGDLS, CDR2 YYNGEE. The CDR3 DNA sequence: TGTGCCAGCAGCGAATTAACAGGGGGCCAGACTGAAGCTTTCTTT. Its translation is CASSELTGGQTEAFF.

The CDR3 protein is CASSSENEQFF. As DNA, the CDR3 is TGTGCCAGCAGCTCTGAGAATGAGCAGTTCTTC. The V and J genes are TRBV5-6 and TRBJ2-1; D ambiguous. CDR3 size: 11 residues. CDR1 is SGHDT, CDR2 YYEEEE, per germline. V lost 3 bases, J lost 7 bases, and 5 bases lay in between.

The chain carries TRBV9 and TRBJ1-3; a possible D gene is TRBD1 (5 bases). This CDR3 has 13 residues. Trimming removed 8 bases from V and 2 bases from J, with 11 bases in between. Germline CDR1 and CDR2: SGDLS and YYNGEE. The CDR3 DNA follows: TGTGCCAGTGGGCCCAGGGCTGGAAACACCATATATTTT. Amino acids: CASGPRAGNTIYF.

This clone showed up just a few times. The V call is TRBV5-1, the J call TRBJ2-3; the match to TRBD1 covers 9 bases. Germline V gene sequence: CDR1 SGHRS, CDR2 YFSETQ. This CDR3 is built from 14 residues. Trimming at V came to 4 bases and at J to 5 bases, leaving 5 bases not matched to a gene. The CDR3 DNA reads as TGCGCCAGCAGCCTTACAGGGGGCGAAGATACGCAGTATTTT. Its protein product is CASSLTGGEDTQYF.

This chain links TRBV6-1 with TRBJ1-2; perhaps TRBD1 as D (6 bases). This CDR3 spans 12 amino acids. V was trimmed by 8 bases and J by 2 bases, leaving 9 bases between them. CDR1 and CDR2 (germline): MNHNS, SASEGT. DNA for the CDR3: TGTGCCAGCCCGGGACAAAACTATGGCTACACCTTC. Its translation: CASPGQNYGYTF.

The CDR3 reads CAISEVVGGPETQYF. Written as DNA, the CDR3 is TGTGCCATCAGTGAGGTGGTCGGGGGGCCAGAGACCCAGTACTTC. The chain recombines TRBV10-3 with TRBJ2-5; D is possibly TRBD2 (7 bases). Trimming took 2 bases from V and 4 from J, leaving 14 bases between them. CDR3 length: 15 amino acids. CDR1 and CDR2 from the germline V gene are ENHRY and SYGVKD.

The rearrangement links TRBV7-9 to TRBJ2-7; 8 bases are a match to TRBD2. Germline V gene lookup returns CDR1 SEHNR and CDR2 FQNEAQ (reference sequence). The CDR3 totals 14 residues. Trimming at V came to 5 bases and at J to 3 bases, leaving 6 bases not matched to a gene. In DNA, the CDR3 is TGTGCCAGCAGCCCCCGGGAGGGGATCTACGAGCAGTACTTC. It is translated as CASSPREGIYEQYF.

The rearrangement links TRBV4-3 to TRBJ2-7, with TRBD2 identical over 10 bases. Looked up from germline, CDR1 is LGHNA and CDR2 is YSLEER. V dropped 0 bases and J dropped 0; count of bases not matched to a gene: 8. CDR3 length equals 18 residues. CDR3 in DNA: TGCGCCAGCAGCCAAGATCCAACTAGCGGGGACAGCTCCTACGAGCAGTACTTC. It specifies CASSQDPTSGDSSYEQYF.

The chain has TRBV7-2 and TRBJ2-2; 11 nucleotides align to TRBD2. V lost 3 bases, J lost 4 bases, and 4 bases stayed unmatched. The germline V gene encodes CDR1 SGHTA and CDR2 FQGNSA. The CDR3 totals 16 residues. CDR3 DNA sequence: TGTGCCAGCAGCTTTTTTAGCGGGGGGGCCACCGGGGAGCTGTTTTTT. It is translated as CASSFFSGGATGELFF. The full variable domain, completed using reference TRBV7-2 and TRBJ2-2, is GAGVSQSPSNKVTEKGKDVELRCDPISGHTALYWYRQSLGQGLEFLIYFQGNSAPDKSGLPSDRFSAERTGGSVSTLTIQRTQQEDSAVYLCASSFFSGGATGELFFGEGSRLTVL.

V is TRBV7-9 and J is TRBJ2-2; 7 nucleotides line up with TRBD1. Germline V lookup: CDR1 SEHNR, CDR2 FQNEAQ (reference sequence). CDR3 size: 15 residues. V dropped 1 base and J dropped 3; count of bases not matched to a gene: 2. The CDR3 sequence is CASSLGDRHTGELFF. DNA for the CDR3: TGTGCCAGCAGCTTAGGGGACAGACACACCGGGGAGCTGTTTTTT.

This chain joins TRBV7-2 and TRBJ2-3; unclear D gene. The V gene's germline CDR1 is SGHTA and CDR2 FQGNSA. The V end lost 4 bases, the J end lost 4 bases, and 12 bases lay between the germline ends. The CDR3 runs to 14 residues. CDR3 sequence reads: CASSSSLTADTQYF. The CDR3 bases are TGTGCCAGCAGCTCTTCACTCACGGCAGATACGCAGTATTTT.

The chain is built from TRBV28 and TRBJ1-1; no firm D call. Trimming shortened V by 4 bases and J by 1 base, and 13 bases separated the two germline ends. The CDR3 contains 15 residues. The V gene's germline CDR1 is MDHEN and CDR2 SYDVKM. This CDR3 is CASSSPEAGNTEAFF. CDR3 sequence (DNA): TGTGCCAGCAGTTCACCCGAAGCAGGGAACACTGAAGCTTTCTTT.

This clone showed up just a few times. The chain couples TRBV6-5 to TRBJ1-2; 10 bases line up with TRBD1. CDR1 is MNHEY and CDR2 is SVGAGI in the germline V gene. The junction had 6 bases not matched to a gene; V was cut back by 8 bases and J by 0 bases. This CDR3 is 15 amino acids long. CDR3 residues: CASGTGTGANYGYTF. The CDR3 nucleotides read TGTGCCAGCGGTACCGGGACAGGGGCTAACTATGGCTACACCTTC.

The chain has TRBV7-2 and TRBJ2-5; D perhaps matches TRBD1 (5 bases). Per germline, CDR1 SGHTA and CDR2 FQGNSA. V shed 6 bases and J shed 3 bases, with 14 bases lying between them. CDR3 length: 14 amino acids. CDR3 amino acids: CASSKGQGKETQYF. The DNA for the CDR3 is TGTGCCAGCAGTAAGGGGCAGGGAAAAGAGACCCAGTACTTC. Full variable domain (outside the CDR3, taken from reference TRBV7-2 and TRBJ2-5): GAGVSQSPSNKVTEKGKDVELRCDPISGHTALYWYRQSLGQGLEFLIYFQGNSAPDKSGLPSDRFSAERTGGSVSTLTIQRTQQEDSAVYLCASSKGQGKETQYFGPGTRLLVL.

V usage is TRBV28 and J usage is TRBJ2-7; TRBD1 is a possible D gene (6 bases). The CDR3 loop spans 16 amino acids. Looked up from germline, CDR1 is MDHEN and CDR2 is SYDVKM. Trimming took off 5 bases at V and 4 bases at J, with 21 bases between the two ends. As DNA, the CDR3 is TGTGCCAGCAGTCTAACCCCCCAGGGGATTGGGTACGAGCAGTACTTC. Translating it yields CASSLTPQGIGYEQYF.

This chain uses TRBV13 with TRBJ2-2, with 8 positions matching TRBD1. V lost 5 bases, J lost 0 bases, and 5 bases stayed unmatched. Germline CDR1 is PRHDT and CDR2 is FYEKMQ (reference sequence). There are 16 residues in the CDR3. This CDR3 reads CASSNTDRANTGELFF. CDR3 in DNA: TGTGCCAGCAGCAACACGGACAGGGCGAACACCGGGGAGCTGTTTTTT.

The gene calls are TRBV2 and TRBJ1-2, with TRBD1 matching 8 bases. The CDR3 is 14 amino acids. The germline V gene has CDR1 SNHLY and CDR2 FYNNEI. J was trimmed by 5 bases and V by 5 bases; bases with no gene match: 7. The CDR3 loop is CASSLGQGAYGYTF. CDR3 sequence (DNA): TGTGCCAGCAGTCTTGGACAGGGCGCGTATGGCTACACCTTC.

The chain couples TRBV5-8 to TRBJ2-6, with TRBD2 as a possible D gene (6 bases). Germline V CDR1 and CDR2: SGHTS, YDEGEE. With 4 bases removed from V and 4 bases from J, the gap between germline ends came to 12 bases. The CDR3 is 15 amino acids. The CDR3 bases are TGTGCCAGCAGCCGGGGGAGCCCCGGGGCCAACGTCCTGACTTTC. It translates to CASSRGSPGANVLTF.

The chain combines TRBV28 with TRBJ2-1; D not certain. Trimming took off 6 bases at V and 3 bases at J, with 6 bases between the two ends. This CDR3 has 12 amino acids. CDR1 is MDHEN, CDR2 SYDVKM, per germline. The DNA of the CDR3 is TGTGCCAGCAGCCCGGGCTACAATGAGCAGTTCTTC. Protein sequence: CASSPGYNEQFF.

The chain employs TRBV14 and TRBJ1-2; 8 bases align to TRBD1. This CDR3 is built from 15 residues. The ends lost 3 bases at V and 3 bases at J; junction bases unmatched: 6. The germline CDR1 and CDR2 sequences are SGHDN and FVKESK. CDR3: CASSQRQGSYYGYTF. CDR3 coding DNA: TGTGCCAGCAGCCAGCGACAGGGGAGTTACTATGGCTACACCTTC.

This clone counts as large (0.1 to 1%). This chain uses TRBV27 with TRBJ1-1; 7 nucleotides agree with TRBD1. Germline V gives CDR1 MNHEY, CDR2 SMNVEV (reference sequence). V lost 9 bases, J lost 0 bases, and 7 bases stayed unmatched. This CDR3 region has 14 residues. The CDR3 sequence is CASTGTVMNTEAFF. In DNA form, the CDR3 reads TGTGCCAGTACCGGGACAGTTATGAACACTGAAGCTTTCTTT.

A few counts support this clone. The genes are TRBV27 and TRBJ1-2, with D unresolved. The germline V gene encodes CDR1 MNHEY and CDR2 SMNVEV (reference sequence). The V gene lost 8 bases and the J gene lost 1 base, with 11 bases spanning the gap. The CDR3 runs to 13 residues. The CDR3 bases are TGTGCCAGCGGTGAGAGGCGTAACTATGGCTACACCTTC. Protein sequence: CASGERRNYGYTF.

The gene calls are TRBV28 and TRBJ1-1, with D perhaps TRBD1 (5 bases). V was clipped by 5 bases and J by 4 bases, with 17 bases between them. The V gene's germline CDR1 is MDHEN and CDR2 SYDVKM. CDR3 length equals 15 residues. CDR3 in amino acids: CASSPRVGPATEAFF. CDR3 sequence (DNA): TGTGCCAGCAGTCCCCGAGTGGGGCCCGCCACTGAAGCTTTCTTT.

This chain uses TRBV7-2 with TRBJ1-1; perhaps TRBD1 as D (5 bases). Trimming stripped 1 base from V and 0 bases from J, with 9 bases between. Germline CDR1 reads SGHTA; CDR2 reads FQGNSA. The CDR3 extends over 15 amino acids. The CDR3 nucleotides read TGTGCCAGCAGCTTAGGCACAGGATTGAACACTGAAGCTTTCTTT. It translates to CASSLGTGLNTEAFF. Full variable domain (missing parts from reference TRBV7-2 and TRBJ1-1): GAGVSQSPSNKVTEKGKDVELRCDPISGHTALYWYRQSLGQGLEFLIYFQGNSAPDKSGLPSDRFSAERTGGSVSTLTIQRTQQEDSAVYLCASSLGTGLNTEAFFGQGTRLTVV.

The chain joins TRBV29-1 to TRBJ2-5, with a weak D call TRBD2 (6 bases). The ends were cut back, 3 bases at V and 6 bases at J, with 11 bases in the middle. The CDR3 runs 12 residues. CDR1 is SQVTM, CDR2 ANQGSEA, per germline. The CDR3 bases are TGCAGCGTTGACCCGGGAGAGAAGACCCAGTACTTC. Protein: CSVDPGEKTQYF.

This clone occurred a few times. V gene TRBV10-3 combines with J gene TRBJ1-1, with 10 positions matching TRBD1. The CDR3 length is 13 residues. V was clipped by 6 bases and J by 3 bases; unmatched bases: 1. CDR1 and CDR2 from the germline V gene are ENHRY and SYGVKD. The CDR3 sequence: CAIRTGGDTEAFF. Written as DNA, the CDR3 is TGTGCCATCAGGACAGGGGGCGACACTGAAGCTTTCTTT.

V usage is TRBV6-5 and J usage is TRBJ2-3, with D hard to call. From germline, CDR1 is MNHEY and CDR2 SVGAGI. The CDR3 has 13 amino acids. V gave up 4 bases and J gave up 6 bases, with 11 bases separating them. The CDR3 here is CASSSTLGDTQYF. DNA of the CDR3: TGTGCCAGCAGTTCGACGCTAGGTGATACGCAGTATTTT.

The CDR3 coding sequence is TGTGCCAGCAGACCACCCCCTCTAGGAGGGGAGCAGTTCTTC. This sequence encodes CASRPPPLGGEQFF. The V call is TRBV28, the J call TRBJ2-1, with a weak D call TRBD2 (6 bases). Germline CDR1 MDHEN, CDR2 SYDVKM. V was clipped by 6 bases and J by 10 bases, with 19 bases between them. There are 14 residues in the CDR3.

In its sample, this clone was seen once. The chain carries TRBV28 and TRBJ2-7, with D hard to call. CDR3 length: 12 amino acids. Germline V gene lookup returns CDR1 MDHEN and CDR2 SYDVKM. Trimming removed 4 bases from V and 0 bases from J, with 4 bases in between. CDR3: CASSSSSYEQYF. As DNA, the CDR3 is TGTGCCAGCAGTTCCAGCTCCTACGAGCAGTACTTC. Full variable domain (missing parts from reference TRBV28 and TRBJ2-7): DVKVTQSSRYLVKRTGEKVFLECVQDMDHENMFWYRQDPGLGLRLIYFSYDVKMKEKGDIPEGYSVSREKKERFSLILESASTNQTSMYLCASSSSSYEQYFGPGTRLTVT.

CDR3 loop: CASTTASGGVNEQFF. In DNA, the CDR3 is TGTGCCAGCACCACAGCGAGCGGGGGGGTCAATGAGCAGTTCTTC. This rearrangement joins TRBV7-3 to TRBJ2-1, with 10 positions matching TRBD2. CDR3 length: 15 amino acids. Germline V CDR1 and CDR2: SGHTA, FQGTGA. The V segment lost 7 bases and the J segment 6 bases; nucleotides outside the gene matches: 9.

The chain recombines TRBV5-1 with TRBJ2-7; 9 bases align to TRBD1. After removal of 4 bases from V and 3 bases from J, the junction contained 8 bases not matched to a gene. The CDR3 extends over 15 amino acids. The V gene's germline CDR1 is SGHRS and CDR2 YFSETQ. The CDR3 coding sequence is TGCGCCAGCAGCATCGGATGGGACAGGGACTACGAGCAGTACTTC. Translated, it gives CASSIGWDRDYEQYF.